Sequencing of this T cell receptor beta chain was carried out in a study of patients and donors after allogeneic stem cell transplantation. This clonotype was detected a few times. CDR3 length: 16 amino acids. V lost 0 bases and J 10 bases, leaving 19 bases between the germline ends. Germline CDR1 reads DFQATT; CDR2 reads SNEGSKA (reference sequence). TCRdb ran MiXCR on the RT-PCR reads and lists one entry per CDR3 protein. The data show about a million distinct CDR3 sequences, with about 20% seen just once and roughly 6.4% held by the top ten. Sequencing was carried out using blood, either unsorted or a sorted T cell fraction (not recorded which). This chain joins TRBV20-1 and TRBJ1-6; the D gene is possibly TRBD1 (5 bases). This TCR was recovered from a human donor who was either an allogeneic HSCT recipient or a stem cell or donor lymphocyte infusion donor (not recorded which). It is not recorded whose cells these are; they may come from a transplant donor. CDR3 loop: CSARDWSRAPGSPLHF. The CDR3 nucleotides are TGCAGTGCTAGAGATTGGTCCAGGGCGCCGGGATCACCCCTCCACTTT.